Detailed here is one T cell receptor beta chain. The sample is drawn from a study of shared clonotypes between healthy human individuals. Study information: Every donor yielded three CD4 naive, three CD4 memory, two CD8 naive and one CD8 memory plate.

CDR3 length: 13 amino acids. Looked up from germline, CDR1 is SGHRS and CDR2 is YFSETQ. Unmatched junction bases numbered 6, after V lost 4 bases and J lost 6 bases. DNA at about 0.2 ug, 25,000 to 30,000 T cell genomes, went into sorted-subset replicate PCRs. The data were produced by immunoSEQ multiplex PCR, yet TCRdb's version contains in-frame clones alone and is incomplete. There are hundreds of thousands of clones in the sample; about 96% occur only once, and 0.25% to 0.35% lies in the top ten. The chain is built from TRBV5-1 and TRBJ1-2; 7 bases fit TRBD1. The receptor was isolated from a man under 40 in good health. Sequenced input: memory CD8+ T cells sorted from blood. Subset here: CD45RO+ cells pooled with CCR7-negative TemRA cells. The CDR3 sequence is CASSLGQENGYTF. CDR3 bases: TGCGCCAGCAGCCTCGGACAGGAAAATGGCTACACCTTC.